This TCR beta chain was obtained from a study of CD8 T cells in ankylosing spondylitis. TCRdb passed the 5' RACE reads through MiXCR, listing each CDR3 protein once. Seen here are 350,000 or so distinct CDR3 sequences, roughly 14% observed once, and the top ten hold 1.1%. As regards this clonotype: Its antigen is undetermined.

Study findings and constraints: According to the report, clones linked to the disease were significantly enriched in matched synovial fluid samples taken from ankylosing spondylitis patients. What appeared characteristic of ankylosing spondylitis blood was a TCR beta motif of about eight highly homologous variants. Disease-linked clones bore a CD8+ phenotype, appearing relatively rarely in peripheral blood.

The CDR3 totals 14 residues. From germline, CDR1 is MNHEY and CDR2 SVGEGT. Germline trimming cut 8 bases from V and 5 bases from J; bases unmatched to any gene: 7. The source is a male donor with ankylosing spondylitis or in good health (not recorded which). The material sequenced was blood, either unsorted or a sorted T cell fraction (not recorded which). The chain carries TRBV6-2 or TRBV6-3 and TRBJ1-5; 9 bases fit TRBD1. The CDR3 sequence is CASSTRTGDQPQHF. The CDR3 DNA reads TGTGCCAGCTCTACACGGACAGGGGATCAGCCCCAGCATTTT.